Listed here are 3 T cell receptor beta chains from one sample, sequenced in a study of cytomegalovirus exposure and HLA in healthy donors. A multiplex PCR was run with 60 Vbeta primers and 13 Jbeta primers. The assay was immunoSEQ multiplex PCR, and TCRdb's table has in-frame clones only and misses some. The repertoire consists of 90,000 to 120,000 clones, with about a tenth occurring once and the leading ten covering approximately 6%. The sequencing input was PBMCs. The receptors derive from a man aged 35 to 55 in good health and CMV-seropositive.

Only a few counts were recorded for this clone. V gene TRBV4-1 combines with J gene TRBJ1-1; 8 positions match TRBD1. This CDR3 has 15 residues. V lost 0 bases, J lost 5 bases, and 5 bases stayed unmatched. Germline-derived CDR1 and CDR2 are MGHRA and YSYEKL. CDR3 protein: CASSQDRTGYTEAFF. As DNA, the CDR3 is TGCGCCAGCAGCCAAGATCGGACAGGGTATACTGAAGCTTTCTTT.

J is TRBJ1-4 and V is TRBV2; tentatively, D is TRBD1 (5 bases). Between the trimmed V and J ends, which lost 3 bases and 4 bases, there was a span of 12 bases. Germline CDR1 reads SNHLY; CDR2 reads FYNNEI. The CDR3 is 15 amino acids. CDR3 nucleotides: TGTGCCAGCAGTGAGCTGACAGCCTTTAATGAAAAACTGTTTTTT. Its protein is CASSELTAFNEKLFF. Complete variable domain (other parts from reference TRBV2 and TRBJ1-4): EPEVTQTPSHQVTQMGQEVILRCVPISNHLYFYWYRQILGQKVEFLVSFYNNEISEKSEIFDDQFSVERPDGSNFTLKIRSTKLEDSAMYFCASSELTAFNEKLFFGSGTQLSVL.

This clone was observed a few times. The CDR3 bases are TGCAGCGTTGCGGGATCTGGAAACACCATATATTTT. Protein product: CSVAGSGNTIYF. The rearrangement joins TRBV29-1 to TRBJ1-3; D call uncertain. This CDR3 spans 12 amino acids. CDR1 and CDR2 from the germline V gene are SQVTM and ANQGSEA. Trimming shortened V by 4 bases and J by 1 base, and 5 bases separated the two germline ends.